A selection of T cell receptor beta chains follows, all from one sample in a study of OX40 agonist ivuxolimab in advanced cancers. Only in-frame clones appear in the TCRdb table, and some are missing; sequencing was by immunoSEQ multiplex PCR. The sample contains roughly 81,000 clones, 88% of which appear only once. This material consisted of CD4+ or CD8+ T cells sorted from blood, taken in a trial of the OX40 agonist ivuxolimab. The receptor set was obtained from an adult with an advanced solid tumor such as melanoma, head and neck, liver or kidney cancer. Each CDR3 is given with its conserved first and last residue. D genes are given only for firm matches. Size is stated for part of the rows, as once, few or many counts, or as a class when the clone is expanded.

V gene	D gene	J gene	clone size	CDR3 protein	CDR3 DNA
TRBV5-1	-	TRBJ1-2	once	CASSPDRLNYGYTF	TGCGCCAGCAGCCCGGACAGATTAAACTATGGCTACACCTTC
TRBV6-5	-	TRBJ1-1	-	CATLRRASAEAFF	TGTGCCACTCTCAGGAGGGCGAGCGCTGAAGCTTTCTTT
TRBV6-5	-	TRBJ2-7	-	CASSGTGLDEQYF	TGTGCCAGCAGTGGTACAGGGCTCGACGAGCAGTACTTC
TRBV10-3	-	TRBJ2-7	once	CAIATAASYEQYF	TGTGCCATCGCGACAGCAGCTTCCTACGAGCAGTACTTC
TRBV12-5	-	TRBJ1-1	once	CASGSTTPNTEAFF	TGTGCTAGTGGTTCCACGACACCTAACACTGAAGCTTTCTTT
TRBV28	TRBD1	TRBJ1-2	-	CASSLSGGNYGYTF	TGTGCCAGCAGTTTATCAGGGGGTAACTATGGCTACACCTTC
TRBV4-2	-	TRBJ1-5	once	CASSQDTGNNQPQHF	TGTGCCAGCAGCCAAGATACCGGAAACAATCAGCCCCAGCATTTT
TRBV6-6	-	TRBJ2-3	few	CASGFTAPPDTQYF	TGTGCCAGCGGATTTACGGCCCCCCCAGATACGCAGTATTTT
TRBV6-6	-	TRBJ2-7	-	CASSSTWGGLDEQYF	TGTGCCAGCAGTTCTACGTGGGGGGGCTTAGACGAGCAGTACTTC
TRBV27	TRBD1	TRBJ1-5	-	CASSTTGSVKQPQHF	TGTGCCAGCAGTACGACAGGGTCTGTGAAGCAGCCCCAGCATTTT
TRBV29-1	-	TRBJ2-5	once	CSVEREYRETQYF	TGCAGCGTTGAACGAGAGTATAGAGAGACCCAGTACTTC
TRBV9	TRBD1	TRBJ1-4	once	CASSVDRGVENEKLFF	TGTGCCAGCAGCGTAGACAGGGGAGTCGAAAATGAAAAACTGTTTTTT
TRBV2	-	TRBJ1-3	-	CASSDRQLNTIYF	TGTGCCAGCAGTGACCGCCAGTTAAACACCATATATTTT
TRBV7-9	-	TRBJ1-6	-	CASSLDEAGSPLHF	TGTGCCAGCAGCTTAGACGAGGCGGGTTCACCCCTCCACTTT
TRBV5-4	TRBD2	TRBJ2-3	-	CASSSTGLVWADTQYF	TGTGCCAGCAGCTCTACCGGACTAGTCTGGGCAGATACGCAGTATTTT
TRBV7-8	-	TRBJ1-1	-	CASSLREAPLPFF	TGTGCCAGCAGCTTAAGGGAGGCCCCTCTACCTTTCTTT
TRBV4-2	-	TRBJ1-5	-	CASSQEGGRGLNQPQHF	TGTGCCAGCAGCCAAGAGGGGGGGCGGGGCCTAAATCAGCCCCAGCATTTT
TRBV2	-	TRBJ2-3	-	CASSLRDTQYF	TGTGCCAGCAGTCTTAGGGATACGCAGTATTTT
TRBV6-5	-	TRBJ2-7	-	CASSYNAGTYEQYF	TGTGCCAGCAGTTACAACGCTGGGACCTACGAGCAGTACTTC
TRBV5-1	-	TRBJ1-1	-	CASSLPDGNTEAFF	TGCGCCAGCAGCCTCCCGGACGGGAACACTGAAGCTTTCTTT
TRBV6-5	-	TRBJ1-1	-	CASSSPGGTMNTEAFF	TGTGCCAGCAGTTCCCCTGGGGGAACTATGAACACTGAAGCTTTCTTT
TRBV11-2	TRBD1	TRBJ2-2	-	CASSRAQGYSGGELFF	TGTGCCAGCAGCCGGGCACAGGGGTATTCGGGCGGGGAGCTGTTTTTT
TRBV5-1	-	TRBJ2-2	-	CASSLAWGNTGELFF	TGCGCCAGCAGCTTGGCCTGGGGGAACACCGGGGAGCTGTTTTTT
TRBV11-3	-	TRBJ2-7	-	CASSVGQSYEQYF	TGTGCCAGCAGCGTAGGACAGTCCTACGAGCAGTACTTC